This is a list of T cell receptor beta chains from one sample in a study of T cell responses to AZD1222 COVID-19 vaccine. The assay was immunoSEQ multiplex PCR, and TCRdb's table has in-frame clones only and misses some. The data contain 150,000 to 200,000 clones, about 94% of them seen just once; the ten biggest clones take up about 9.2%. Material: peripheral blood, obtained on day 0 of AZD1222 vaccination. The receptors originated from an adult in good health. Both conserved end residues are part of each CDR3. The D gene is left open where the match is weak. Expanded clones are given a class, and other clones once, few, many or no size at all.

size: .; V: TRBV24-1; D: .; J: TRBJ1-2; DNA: TGTGCCACCAGTGATCCGGACAGAGCACTTAACTATGGCTACACCTTC; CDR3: CATSDPDRALNYGYTF
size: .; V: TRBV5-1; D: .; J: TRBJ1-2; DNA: TGCGCCAGCAGCTTGGCAGACGGCTATGGCTACACCTTC; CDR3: CASSLADGYGYTF
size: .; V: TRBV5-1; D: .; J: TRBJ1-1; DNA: TGCGCCAGCAGCCCTACCAGTGGGTTGGGCACTGAAGCTTTCTTT; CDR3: CASSPTSGLGTEAFF
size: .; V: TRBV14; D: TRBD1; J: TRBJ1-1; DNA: TGTGCCAGCAGCCAAGACGAGGGGACAGGGGGGTGGAACACTGAAGCTTTCTTT; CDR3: CASSQDEGTGGWNTEAFF
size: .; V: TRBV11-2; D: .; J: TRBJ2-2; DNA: TGTGCCAGCAGCCCACCGGGAACCGGGGAGCTGTTTTTT; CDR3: CASSPPGTGELFF
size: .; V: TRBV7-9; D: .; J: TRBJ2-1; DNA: TGTGCCAGCAGCTTATCCCGCGGCCCCTACAATGAGCAGTTCTTC; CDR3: CASSLSRGPYNEQFF
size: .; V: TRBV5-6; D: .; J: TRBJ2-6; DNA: TGTGCCAGCAGCTTTAGGGTGGCTGGGGCCAACGTCCTGACTTTC; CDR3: CASSFRVAGANVLTF
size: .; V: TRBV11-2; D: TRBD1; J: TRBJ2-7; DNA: TGTGCCAGCAGCCCCCGTGGGGACAGATACTACGAGCAGTACTTC; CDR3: CASSPRGDRYYEQYF
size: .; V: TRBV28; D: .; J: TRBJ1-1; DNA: TGTGCCAGCAGTTCCCGGGTGAACACTGAAGCTTTCTTT; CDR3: CASSSRVNTEAFF
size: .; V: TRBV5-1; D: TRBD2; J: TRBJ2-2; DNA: TGCGCCAGCAGCTTGGAACTAGCGGGACCGAACACCGGGGAGCTGTTTTTT; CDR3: CASSLELAGPNTGELFF
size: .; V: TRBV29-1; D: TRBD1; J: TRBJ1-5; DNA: TGCAGCGTTCCCTGGGATGGGGGGACAGGGAGGGATCAGCCCCAGCATTTT; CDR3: CSVPWDGGTGRDQPQHF
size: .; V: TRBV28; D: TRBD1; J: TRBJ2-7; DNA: TGTGCCAGCAGTTCCGGACAGGCCCCCTCCTACGAGCAGTACTTC; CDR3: CASSSGQAPSYEQYF
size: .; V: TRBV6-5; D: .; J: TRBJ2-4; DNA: TGTGCCAGCAGTTACTCCTCCTTTACAGCCAAAAACATTCAGTACTTC; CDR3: CASSYSSFTAKNIQYF
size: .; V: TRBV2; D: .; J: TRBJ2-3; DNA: TGTGCCAGCAGTGAAGCGGGAACCCCTAGCACAGATACGCAGTATTTT; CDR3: CASSEAGTPSTDTQYF
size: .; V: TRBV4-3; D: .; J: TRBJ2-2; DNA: TGCGCCAGCAGCCAAGAGATGGGGGCGAAAAGGACCGGGGAGCTGTTTTTT; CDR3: CASSQEMGAKRTGELFF
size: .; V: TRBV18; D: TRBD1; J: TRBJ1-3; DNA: TGTGCCAGCTCACCGCAGGGGGCTGGAAACACCATATATTTT; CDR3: CASSPQGAGNTIYF
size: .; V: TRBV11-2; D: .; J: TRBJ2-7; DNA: TGTGCCAGCAGTCCTCGGGCAGTCACGGGGCAGCGGGAGCAGTACTTC; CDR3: CASSPRAVTGQREQYF
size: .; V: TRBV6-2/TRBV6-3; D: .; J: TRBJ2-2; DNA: TGTGCCAGCAGTTACTCGGCATGGCTCGGGGAGCTGTTTTTT; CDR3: CASSYSAWLGELFF
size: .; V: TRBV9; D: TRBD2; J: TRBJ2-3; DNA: TGTGCCAGCAGCGAAACCGGGACTAGCGGCAGACATACGCAGTATTTT; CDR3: CASSETGTSGRHTQYF
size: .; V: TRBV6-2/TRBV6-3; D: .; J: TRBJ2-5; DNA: TGTGCCAGCAGTTACGGGGTTCGTCGGTACCAAGAGACCCAGTACTTC; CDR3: CASSYGVRRYQETQYF
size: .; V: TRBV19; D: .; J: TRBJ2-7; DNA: TGTGCCAGTTCGGCACCCACACCTCCATACGAGCAGTACTTC; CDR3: CASSAPTPPYEQYF
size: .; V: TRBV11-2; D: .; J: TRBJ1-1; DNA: TGTGCCAGCAGCTACTTCGGGAGCACTGAAGCTTTCTTT; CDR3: CASSYFGSTEAFF
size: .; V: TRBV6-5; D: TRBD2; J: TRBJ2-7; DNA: TGTGCCAGCAGTTACTCAACTAGCGGGAAGTTGTACGAGCAGTACTTC; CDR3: CASSYSTSGKLYEQYF
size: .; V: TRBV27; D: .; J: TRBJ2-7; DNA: TGTGCCAGCAGTTTTTTGGGGCAAGAACCTCCCTACGAGCAGTACTTC; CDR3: CASSFLGQEPPYEQYF
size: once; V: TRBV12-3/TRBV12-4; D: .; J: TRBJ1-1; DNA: TGTGCCAGCAGTGCCCACAGGGACACTGAAGCTTTCTTT; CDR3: CASSAHRDTEAFF
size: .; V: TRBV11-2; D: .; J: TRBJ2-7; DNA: TGTGCCAGCAGTCATTACGAGCGATCCTACGAGCAGTACTTC; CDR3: CASSHYERSYEQYF
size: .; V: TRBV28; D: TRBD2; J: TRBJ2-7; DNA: TGTGCCAGCAGCCCTAGCGGGCCGGCCTACGAGCAGTACTTC; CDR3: CASSPSGPAYEQYF
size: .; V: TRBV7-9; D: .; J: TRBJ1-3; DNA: TGTGCCAGCAGCACTCCCGACCCACCAAGGGGACACACCATATATTTT; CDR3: CASSTPDPPRGHTIYF
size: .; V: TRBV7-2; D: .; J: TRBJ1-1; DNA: TGTGCCAGCAGCTTAGACCCAGGGACGCACACTGAAGCTTTCTTT; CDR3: CASSLDPGTHTEAFF
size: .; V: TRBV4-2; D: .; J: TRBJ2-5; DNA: TGTGCCAGCAGCCAAGTGTTAGGACACCAAGAGACCCAGTACTTC; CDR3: CASSQVLGHQETQYF
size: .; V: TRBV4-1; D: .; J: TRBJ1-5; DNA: TGCGCCAGCAGCCAAGTAGAAGGGGTCCAGCCCCAGCATTTT; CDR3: CASSQVEGVQPQHF
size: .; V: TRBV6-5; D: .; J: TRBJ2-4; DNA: TGTGCCAGCACCCCTCAGGGGCTAGCCAAAAACATTCAGTACTTC; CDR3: CASTPQGLAKNIQYF
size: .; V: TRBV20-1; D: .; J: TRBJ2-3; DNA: TGCAGTGCTAGTCCCTTAGCGGATAGCACAGATACGCAGTATTTT; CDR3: CSASPLADSTDTQYF
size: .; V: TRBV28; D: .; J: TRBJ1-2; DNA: TGTGCCAGCAGCCGTCCGGGGGTCTATGGCTACACCTTC; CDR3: CASSRPGVYGYTF
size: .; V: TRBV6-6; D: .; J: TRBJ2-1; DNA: TGTGCCAGCAGTCGCATCATCACATCGAGGGCCGGAAATGAGCAGTTCTTC; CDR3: CASSRIITSRAGNEQFF
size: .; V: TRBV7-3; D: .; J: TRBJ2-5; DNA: TGTGCCAGCAGCCTAAACGGCGTGGGGTTGGAGACCCAGTACTTC; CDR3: CASSLNGVGLETQYF
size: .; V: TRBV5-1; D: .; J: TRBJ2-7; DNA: TGCGCCAGCAGCCCCGGACACTCATTTCGCTCCTACGAGCAGTACTTC; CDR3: CASSPGHSFRSYEQYF
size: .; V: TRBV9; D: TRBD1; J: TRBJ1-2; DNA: TGTGCCAGCAGCGTAGGAGGCACAGGGGCCTATGGCTACACCTTC; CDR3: CASSVGGTGAYGYTF
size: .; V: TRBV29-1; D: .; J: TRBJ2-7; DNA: TGCAGCGTTGGGCAGGGTCTCTACGAGCAGTACTTC; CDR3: CSVGQGLYEQYF
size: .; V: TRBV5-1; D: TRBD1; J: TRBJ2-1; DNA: TGCGCCAGCAGCCCCGGGACAGGGGACAATGAGCAGTTCTTC; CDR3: CASSPGTGDNEQFF
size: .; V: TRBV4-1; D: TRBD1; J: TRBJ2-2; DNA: TGCGCCAGCAGCCAGAGGGGACAGTCTTTCGCGAACACCGGGGAGCTGTTTTTT; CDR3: CASSQRGQSFANTGELFF
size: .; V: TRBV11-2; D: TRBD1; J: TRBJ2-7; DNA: TGTGCCAGCAGCTTAGATCCAGGGGGCCCTTCTAGGGACGAGCAGTACTTC; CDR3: CASSLDPGGPSRDEQYF
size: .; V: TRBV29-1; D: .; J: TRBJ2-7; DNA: TGCAGCGTTGAAAGTAGGGGTTTGCGCGGAAACTCCTACGAGCAGTACTTC; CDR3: CSVESRGLRGNSYEQYF
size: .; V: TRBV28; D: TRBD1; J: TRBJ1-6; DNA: TGTGCCAGCAGACCCTATGACAGGGATAATTCACCCCTCCACTTT; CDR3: CASRPYDRDNSPLHF
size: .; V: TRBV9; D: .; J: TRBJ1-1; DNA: TGTGCCAGCAGCGTAGAACATCTGAACACTGAAGCTTTCTTT; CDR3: CASSVEHLNTEAFF
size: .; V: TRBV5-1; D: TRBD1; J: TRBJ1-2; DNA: TGCGCCAGCAGCCCGGGACAGAGCACTAACTATGGCTACACCTTC; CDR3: CASSPGQSTNYGYTF
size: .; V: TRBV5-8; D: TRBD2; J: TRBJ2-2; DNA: TGTGCCAGCAGCTGGGGAGCGGGAGTGAACACCGGGGAGCTGTTTTTT; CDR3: CASSWGAGVNTGELFF
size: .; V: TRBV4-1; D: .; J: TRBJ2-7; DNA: TGCGCCAGCAGCCAACGACAGACCTACGAGCAGTACTTC; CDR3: CASSQRQTYEQYF
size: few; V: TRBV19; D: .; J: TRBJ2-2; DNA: TGTGCCAGTAGTTTCGGTGGGCAGTTCACCGGGGAGCTGTTTTTT; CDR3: CASSFGGQFTGELFF
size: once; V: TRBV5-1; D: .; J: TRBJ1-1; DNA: TGCGCCAGCAGCCCTGGGGGTTTGCGAGTGGGGAACACTGAAGCTTTCTTT; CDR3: CASSPGGLRVGNTEAFF
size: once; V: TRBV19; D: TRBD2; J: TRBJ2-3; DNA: TGTGCCAGTACAGGACTAGCATCACCAGATACGCAGTATTTT; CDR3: CASTGLASPDTQYF
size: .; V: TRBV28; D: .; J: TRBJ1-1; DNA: TGTGCCAGTCGCGGCAGCTTGAACACTGAAGCTTTCTTT; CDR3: CASRGSLNTEAFF
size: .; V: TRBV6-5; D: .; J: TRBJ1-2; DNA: TGTGCCAGCAGGAAGACAACGCCGAACTATGGCTACACCTTC; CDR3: CASRKTTPNYGYTF
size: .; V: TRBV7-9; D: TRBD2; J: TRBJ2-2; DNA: TGTGCCAGCAGACCGACTAGCGGGAGGGTTACCGGGGAGCTGTTTTTT; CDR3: CASRPTSGRVTGELFF